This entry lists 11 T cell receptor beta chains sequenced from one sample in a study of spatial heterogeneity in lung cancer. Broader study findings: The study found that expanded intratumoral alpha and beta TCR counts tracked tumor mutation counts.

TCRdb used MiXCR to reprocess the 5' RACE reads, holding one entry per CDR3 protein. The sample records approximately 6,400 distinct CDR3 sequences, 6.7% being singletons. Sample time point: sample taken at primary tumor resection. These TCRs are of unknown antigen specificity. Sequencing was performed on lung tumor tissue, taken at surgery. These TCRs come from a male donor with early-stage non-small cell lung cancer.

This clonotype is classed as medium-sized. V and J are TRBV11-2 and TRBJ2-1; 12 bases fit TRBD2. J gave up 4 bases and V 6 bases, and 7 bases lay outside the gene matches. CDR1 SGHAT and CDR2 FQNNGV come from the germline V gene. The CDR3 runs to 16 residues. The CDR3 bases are TGTGCCAGCAGGCTAGCGGGGGGGCCCTCATACAATGAGCAGTTCTTC. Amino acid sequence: CASRLAGGPSYNEQFF.

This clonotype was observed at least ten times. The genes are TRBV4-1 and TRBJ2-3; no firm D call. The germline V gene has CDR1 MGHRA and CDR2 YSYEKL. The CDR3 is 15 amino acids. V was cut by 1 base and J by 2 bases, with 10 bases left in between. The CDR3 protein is CASSQVGLSTDTQYF. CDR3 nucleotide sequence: TGCGCCAGCAGCCAAGTTGGGCTATCCACAGATACGCAGTATTTT.

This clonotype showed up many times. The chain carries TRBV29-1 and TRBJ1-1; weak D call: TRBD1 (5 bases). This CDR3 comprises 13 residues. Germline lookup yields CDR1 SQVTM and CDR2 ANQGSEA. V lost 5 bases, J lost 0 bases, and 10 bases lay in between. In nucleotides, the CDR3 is TGCAGCGTTCGGTGGACATTGAACACTGAAGCTTTCTTT. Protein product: CSVRWTLNTEAFF.

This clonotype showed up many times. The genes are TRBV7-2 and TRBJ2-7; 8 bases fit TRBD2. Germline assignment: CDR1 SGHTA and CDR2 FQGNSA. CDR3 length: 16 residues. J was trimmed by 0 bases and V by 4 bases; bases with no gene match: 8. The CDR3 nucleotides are TGTGCCAGCAGCTACGCGCTAGCGGGCAGCTCCTACGAGCAGTACTTC. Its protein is CASSYALAGSSYEQYF. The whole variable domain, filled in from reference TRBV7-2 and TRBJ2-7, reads GAGVSQSPSNKVTEKGKDVELRCDPISGHTALYWYRQSLGQGLEFLIYFQGNSAPDKSGLPSDRFSAERTGGSVSTLTIQRTQQEDSAVYLCASSYALAGSSYEQYFGPGTRLTVT.

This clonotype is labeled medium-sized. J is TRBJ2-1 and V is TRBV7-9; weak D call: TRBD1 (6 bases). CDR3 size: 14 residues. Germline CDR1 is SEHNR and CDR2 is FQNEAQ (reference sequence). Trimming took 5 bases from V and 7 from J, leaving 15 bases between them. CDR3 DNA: TGTGCCAGCAGCCTCGGCAGGGGCCGGAATGAGCAGTTCTTC. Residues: CASSLGRGRNEQFF. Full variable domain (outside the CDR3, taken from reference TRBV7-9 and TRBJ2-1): DTGVSQNPRHKITKRGQNVTFRCDPISEHNRLYWYRQTLGQGPEFLTYFQNEAQLEKSRLLSDRFSAERPKGSFSTLEIQRTEQGDSAMYLCASSLGRGRNEQFFGPGTRLTVL.

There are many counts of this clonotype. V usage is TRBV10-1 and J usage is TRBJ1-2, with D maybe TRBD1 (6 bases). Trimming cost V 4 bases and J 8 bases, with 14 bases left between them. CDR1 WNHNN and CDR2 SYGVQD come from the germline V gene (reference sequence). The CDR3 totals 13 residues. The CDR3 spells CASSGTQGRGYTF. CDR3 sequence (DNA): TGCGCCAGCAGTGGGACACAGGGACGGGGCTACACCTTC.

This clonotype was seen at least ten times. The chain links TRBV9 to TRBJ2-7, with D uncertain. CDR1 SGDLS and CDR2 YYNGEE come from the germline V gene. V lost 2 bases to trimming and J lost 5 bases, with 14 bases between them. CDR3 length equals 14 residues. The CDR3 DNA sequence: TGTGCCAGCAGCGTCCGCCCAGCACCCGACGAGCAGTACTTC. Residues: CASSVRPAPDEQYF. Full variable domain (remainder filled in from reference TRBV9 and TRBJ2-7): DSGVTQTPKHLITATGQRVTLRCSPRSGDLSVYWYQQSLDQGLQFLIQYYNGEERAKGNILERFSAQQFPDLHSELNLSSLELGDSALYFCASSVRPAPDEQYFGPGTRLTVT.

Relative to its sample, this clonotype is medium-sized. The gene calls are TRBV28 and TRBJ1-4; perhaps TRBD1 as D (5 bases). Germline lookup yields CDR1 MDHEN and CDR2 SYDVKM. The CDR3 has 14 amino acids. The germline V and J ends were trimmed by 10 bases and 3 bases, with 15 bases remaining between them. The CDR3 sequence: CATFSGSANEKLFF. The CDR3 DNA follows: TGTGCCACCTTTTCAGGGAGTGCTAATGAAAAACTGTTTTTT.

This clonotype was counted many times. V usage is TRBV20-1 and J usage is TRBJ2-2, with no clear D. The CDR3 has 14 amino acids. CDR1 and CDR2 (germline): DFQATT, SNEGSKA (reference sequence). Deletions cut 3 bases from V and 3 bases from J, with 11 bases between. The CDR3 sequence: CSASLPVDTGELFF. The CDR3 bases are TGCAGTGCTAGTTTGCCAGTGGACACCGGGGAGCTGTTTTTT.

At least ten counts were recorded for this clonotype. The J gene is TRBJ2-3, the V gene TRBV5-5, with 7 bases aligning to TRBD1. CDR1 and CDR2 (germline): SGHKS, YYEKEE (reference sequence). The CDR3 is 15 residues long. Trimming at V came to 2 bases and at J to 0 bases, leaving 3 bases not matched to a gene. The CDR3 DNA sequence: TGTGCCAGCAGCTTAATGGGACAGAGCACAGATACGCAGTATTTT. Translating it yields CASSLMGQSTDTQYF.

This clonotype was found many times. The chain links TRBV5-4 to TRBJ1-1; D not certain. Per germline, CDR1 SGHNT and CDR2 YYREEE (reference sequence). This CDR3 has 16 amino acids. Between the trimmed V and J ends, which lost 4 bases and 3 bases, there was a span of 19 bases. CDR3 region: CASSPPPGTTHTEAFF. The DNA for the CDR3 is TGTGCCAGCAGCCCCCCTCCGGGCACGACCCACACTGAAGCTTTCTTT.